These 14 T cell receptor beta chains were all obtained from the same sample, sequenced in a study of blood T cell repertoires in COVID-19. Assay: immunoSEQ multiplex PCR; the TCRdb copy retains only in-frame clones and omits some. The sample yields about 140,000 clones, roughly four fifths seen once. The sample was peripheral blood. The receptors shown here come from a woman of 80 years or more with acute or convalescent COVID-19.

The chain recombines TRBV5-6 with TRBJ2-7, with 14 bases matching TRBD2. Germline V gene sequence: CDR1 SGHDT, CDR2 YYEEEE. The CDR3 has 17 residues. V lost 4 bases to trimming and J lost 1 base; unmatched junction nucleotides: 7. This CDR3 reads CASSKGLAGEWSYEQYF. CDR3 DNA sequence: TGTGCCAGCAGCAAGGGACTAGCGGGAGAGTGGTCCTACGAGCAGTACTTC.

The chain uses TRBV9 and TRBJ2-1, with 7 bases lining up with TRBD1. The germline V gene encodes CDR1 SGDLS and CDR2 YYNGEE. CDR3 length: 13 amino acids. With V trimmed by 1 base and J by 12 bases, 7 bases remained unmatched. The CDR3 coding sequence is TGTGCCAGCAGCGTACCGGGACAGCGAAGGCAGTTCTTC. Encoded protein: CASSVPGQRRQFF.

The V gene is TRBV30, the J gene TRBJ2-7; D is possibly TRBD1 (5 bases). The V gene lost 0 bases and the J gene lost 2 bases, with 14 bases spanning the gap. Germline assignment: CDR1 GTSNPN and CDR2 SVGIG (reference sequence). This CDR3 spans 15 amino acids. Here the CDR3 DNA reads TGTGCCTGGAGTGTACCAGGGATTCCTCCCTACGAGCAGTACTTC. Its protein is CAWSVPGIPPYEQYF. The whole variable domain, filled in from reference TRBV30 and TRBJ2-7, reads SQTIHQWPATLVQPVGSPLSLECTVEGTSNPNLYWYRQAAGRGLQLLFYSVGIGQISSEVPQNLSASRPQDRQFILSSKKLLLSDSGFYLCAWSVPGIPPYEQYFGPGTRLTVT.

This chain uses TRBV19 with TRBJ2-1, with unresolved D. Germline values: CDR1 LNHDA, CDR2 SQIVND (reference sequence). The CDR3 has 15 residues. Trimming pared 2 bases from V and 6 bases from J, leaving 14 bases between. The DNA of the CDR3 is TGTGCCAGTAGTATAAGCGTACTCATGGGCAATGAGCAGTTCTTC. Translation: CASSISVLMGNEQFF. The variable domain in full, with the rest retrieved from reference TRBV19 and TRBJ2-1, is DGGITQSPKYLFRKEGQNVTLSCEQNLNHDAMYWYRQDPGQGLRLIYYSQIVNDFQKGDIAEGYSVSREKKESFPLTVTSAQKNPTAFYLCASSISVLMGNEQFFGPGTRLTVL.

This clone has just one count. The chain recombines TRBV28 with TRBJ1-2, with D perhaps matching TRBD1 (6 bases). Trimming cost V 6 bases and J 8 bases, with 22 bases left between them. This CDR3 region has 15 residues. Germline V gives CDR1 MDHEN, CDR2 SYDVKM. The CDR3 here is CASRPSDSREGGYTF. In DNA, the CDR3 is TGTGCCAGCAGACCTTCGGACAGCCGTGAGGGGGGCTACACCTTC.

This clone was seen only once. This chain connects TRBV2 to TRBJ2-7; TRBD1 matches at 10 bases. CDR3 length: 16 residues. Germline CDR1 and CDR2: SNHLY and FYNNEI. After removal of 7 bases from V and 7 bases from J, the junction contained 16 bases not matched to a gene. This chain's CDR3 is CASTNPGTGVFWEQYF. CDR3 bases: TGTGCCAGCACCAACCCCGGGACAGGGGTCTTTTGGGAGCAGTACTTC.

The J gene is TRBJ2-7, the V gene TRBV2; 8 bases are shared with TRBD2. With V trimmed by 7 bases and J by 5 bases, 7 bases remained unmatched. The CDR3 has 13 amino acids. Looked up from germline, CDR1 is SNHLY and CDR2 is FYNNEI. CDR3 residues: CASNRNSGNEQYF. CDR3 sequence (DNA): TGTGCCAGCAACAGGAATAGCGGGAACGAGCAGTACTTC.

This chain uses TRBV4-1 with TRBJ2-1; possible D gene TRBD2, 5 bases. The germline V and J ends were trimmed by 3 bases and 0 bases, with 18 bases remaining between them. This CDR3 is built from 18 residues. Germline-derived CDR1 and CDR2 are MGHRA and YSYEKL. The CDR3 sequence: CASSHNPGRGYSYNEQFF. The CDR3 region has the DNA TGCGCCAGCAGCCACAACCCCGGGCGCGGGTACTCCTACAATGAGCAGTTCTTC.

The chain carries TRBV5-1 and TRBJ2-7, with 15 bases identical to TRBD2. The CDR3 has 16 amino acids. Losses at the gene ends were 3 bases for V and 9 bases for J; bases not matched to a gene: 10. Germline V gene lookup returns CDR1 SGHRS and CDR2 YFSETQ. CDR3 in DNA: TGCGCCAGCAGCTATGAACCGGGACTAGCGGGAGGAAGGCAGTACTTC. It yields the protein CASSYEPGLAGGRQYF.

This chain links TRBV2 with TRBJ2-1; 10 positions match TRBD2. V trimming: 4 bases; J trimming: 8 bases; junction bases outside the gene matches: 11. Germline lookup yields CDR1 SNHLY and CDR2 FYNNEI. The CDR3 runs 16 residues. CDR3 sequence reads: CASSALRGTSDDEQFF. CDR3 DNA sequence: TGTGCCAGCAGTGCTCTTCGGGGGACTAGCGACGATGAGCAGTTCTTC.

The rearrangement links TRBV10-3 to TRBJ2-7; 9 bases are a match to TRBD1. This CDR3 has 13 amino acids. CDR1 ENHRY and CDR2 SYGVKD come from the germline V gene. Trimming removed 5 bases from V and 7 bases from J; junction bases left unmatched: 6. As DNA, the CDR3 is TGTGCCATCAGTCCGGGACAGGGTAGGGAGCAGTACTTC. This encodes CAISPGQGREQYF.

The chain has TRBV9 and TRBJ2-1; 10 nucleotides match TRBD1. The CDR3 is 20 residues long. After removal of 0 bases from V and 10 bases from J, the junction contained 22 bases not matched to a gene. Germline-derived CDR1 and CDR2 are SGDLS and YYNGEE. DNA for the CDR3: TGTGCCAGCAGCGTAGCAGGGACAGGGGCTACACGGCCTAGGGAAAGGGAGCAGTTCTTC. It translates to CASSVAGTGATRPREREQFF.

This clone has a handful of counts. The V call is TRBV7-2, the J call TRBJ2-3, with TRBD2 matching 10 bases. Germline CDR1 is SGHTA and CDR2 is FQGNSA. Trimming removed 6 bases from V and 4 bases from J; junction bases left unmatched: 7. CDR3 length equals 15 residues. CDR3 protein: CASSPSGSSPDTQYF. The CDR3 DNA reads TGTGCCAGCAGTCCTAGCGGGAGCTCCCCAGATACGCAGTATTTT.

This clone was picked up one time. The genes are TRBV6-5 and TRBJ1-1, with 7 bases matching TRBD1. The CDR3 extends over 13 amino acids. Germline V gives CDR1 MNHEY, CDR2 SVGAGI. Trimming took 7 bases from V and 3 from J; bases not matched to a gene: 5. This CDR3 is CASTPDRDTEAFF. In nucleotides, the CDR3 is TGTGCCAGCACCCCCGACAGGGACACTGAAGCTTTCTTT.